Listed below are T cell receptor beta chains from one sample, sequenced in a study of blood T cells in healthy people across ages. TCRdb re-derived calls from the 5' RACE reads in MiXCR, one entry per CDR3 protein. The sample holds 1.5 million to 2 million distinct CDR3 sequences; approximately 30% are singletons and the top ten take roughly 8%. Source material: blood. Receptors originate from a woman in her thirties in good health. Each CDR3 is given with its conserved first and last residue. Fields, in order: clone size, J gene, D gene, V gene, CDR3 DNA, CDR3 protein. The D gene is left open where the match is weak. For some rows the clone size is stated as once, few or many, or as a class when expanded; others skip it.

size: many
J: TRBJ2-3
D: .
V: TRBV20-1
DNA: TGCAGTGCTCGGACGGCTAGCACAGATACGCAGTATTTT
CDR3: CSARTASTDTQYF

size: few
J: TRBJ2-7
D: .
V: TRBV7-2
DNA: TGTGCCAGCAGCTTAAGTAGCCCGCCTCCCTACGAGCAGTACTTC
CDR3: CASSLSSPPPYEQYF

size: .
J: TRBJ1-5
D: .
V: TRBV12-3/TRBV12-4
DNA: TGTGCCAGCAGTTTGCGAGCCCGAGGGTCGCCCCAGCATTTT
CDR3: CASSLRARGSPQHF

size: few
J: TRBJ2-7
D: .
V: TRBV5-1
DNA: TGCGCCAGCAGCTTAGAGGGAGTGGCCTACGAGCAGTACTTC
CDR3: CASSLEGVAYEQYF

size: .
J: TRBJ2-7
D: .
V: TRBV11-2
DNA: TGTGCCGGCAGCCCCGCCGGGTCGGGCGTCTCCTACGAGCAGTACTTC
CDR3: CAGSPAGSGVSYEQYF

size: many
J: TRBJ2-7
D: TRBD1
V: TRBV2
DNA: TGTGCCAGCACCCAGGGGGATGGGTTTTACGAGCAGTACTTC
CDR3: CASTQGDGFYEQYF

size: .
J: TRBJ2-6
D: TRBD2
V: TRBV28
DNA: TGTGCCAGCAGTCTACTAGCGGGGCCCTCTGGGGCCAACGTCCTGACTTTC
CDR3: CASSLLAGPSGANVLTF

size: many
J: TRBJ2-7
D: .
V: TRBV20-1
DNA: TGCAGTGCTAGAATCTCTGCTCGAGGCTCCTACGAGCAGTACTTC
CDR3: CSARISARGSYEQYF

size: .
J: TRBJ1-5
D: .
V: TRBV20-1
DNA: TGCAGTGCTAGGAAGATTGGGACGTCAAATCAGCCCCAGCATTTT
CDR3: CSARKIGTSNQPQHF

size: many
J: TRBJ2-4
D: TRBD2
V: TRBV12-3/TRBV12-4
DNA: TGTGCCAGCAGTCAGGGACTAGCAAGTCAGTACTTC
CDR3: CASSQGLASQYF

size: .
J: TRBJ2-3
D: TRBD2
V: TRBV20-1
DNA: TGCAGTGCTTTTCTAGCGGGGGGGCCAGCAGATACGCAGTATTTT
CDR3: CSAFLAGGPADTQYF

size: .
J: TRBJ1-4
D: TRBD1
V: TRBV27
DNA: TGTGCCAGCAGTTCCGCCCAGGGGGCTGGGGATGAAAAACTGTTTTTT
CDR3: CASSSAQGAGDEKLFF

size: .
J: TRBJ2-3
D: .
V: TRBV14
DNA: TGTGCCAGCAGCCAAGGGCCGCCGTGGGAGTGGGAAGATACGCAGTATTTT
CDR3: CASSQGPPWEWEDTQYF

size: .
J: TRBJ1-1
D: .
V: TRBV20-1
DNA: TGCAGTGCTATCCGGGTCAATCGACATGAAGCTTTCTTT
CDR3: CSAIRVNRHEAFF